The rows below give T cell receptor beta chains drawn from one sample of a study of blood T cell repertoires in COVID-19. The repertoire was sequenced with immunoSEQ multiplex PCR; TCRdb's copy has only in-frame clones and lacks some. In the table there are a few hundred thousand clones, 86% of which are singletons. Sequenced material: peripheral blood. The source of these receptors is an elderly man with acute or convalescent COVID-19. Each CDR3 is given with its conserved first and last residue. D genes are given only for firm matches. Size tells how often a clone was seen (once, few, many) or the class of an expanded clone, and some rows leave it out.

V gene	D gene	clone size	J gene	CDR3 protein	CDR3 DNA
TRBV5-5	.	once	TRBJ1-6	CASSGQGFPLHF	TGTGCCAGCAGCGGCCAGGGATTTCCCCTCCACTTT
TRBV27	TRBD1	.	TRBJ1-6	CASSGTANSPLHF	TGTGCCAGCAGTGGGACAGCCAATTCACCCCTCCACTTT
TRBV18	TRBD1	.	TRBJ1-4	CASSHGQGNEKLFF	TGTGCCAGCTCACACGGACAGGGTAATGAAAAACTGTTTTTT
TRBV29-1	TRBD2	.	TRBJ2-1	CSVGLARWNEQFF	TGCAGCGTTGGACTAGCGAGGTGGAATGAGCAGTTCTTC
TRBV3-1/TRBV3-2	TRBD1	.	TRBJ2-2	CASSPGQGFDTGELFF	TGTGCCAGCAGCCCGGGACAGGGGTTCGACACCGGGGAGCTGTTTTTT
TRBV2	.	few	TRBJ1-6	CASRYTGNSPLHF	TGTGCCAGCAGATACACAGGAAATTCACCCCTCCACTTT
TRBV7-2	TRBD1	.	TRBJ2-1	CASSPGQGTYNEQFF	TGTGCCAGCAGCCCTGGACAGGGGACCTACAATGAGCAGTTCTTC
TRBV27	.	few	TRBJ2-2	CASSLSPQGTGELFF	TGTGCCAGCAGTTTATCCCCCCAGGGCACCGGGGAGCTGTTTTTT
TRBV4-2	.	.	TRBJ2-1	CASSPLASSYNEQFF	TGTGCCAGCAGCCCTCTAGCTTCCTCCTACAATGAGCAGTTCTTC
TRBV24-1	TRBD2	.	TRBJ2-1	CATSETTSGEQFF	TGTGCCACCAGTGAGACGACTAGCGGAGAGCAGTTCTTC
TRBV28	.	.	TRBJ1-6	CASSLRRRVGSPLHF	TGTGCCAGCAGTTTGAGACGGAGGGTTGGGTCACCCCTCCACTTT
TRBV10-3	TRBD2	few	TRBJ2-7	CAIRGPGLAGDEQYF	TGTGCCATCAGGGGCCCAGGGCTAGCGGGAGACGAGCAGTACTTC
TRBV2	.	.	TRBJ1-2	CASSEVQGLGGYTF	TGTGCCAGCAGTGAAGTTCAGGGGCTGGGAGGCTACACCTTC
TRBV19	.	.	TRBJ1-2	CASSIDRNFGYTF	TGTGCCAGTAGTATAGACAGGAACTTCGGCTACACCTTC
TRBV6-5	TRBD2	.	TRBJ2-1	CASRAGGDEQFF	TGTGCCAGCAGGGCGGGGGGTGATGAGCAGTTCTTC
TRBV7-3	.	few	TRBJ2-1	CASSPGGSSYNEQFF	TGTGCCAGCAGCCCTGGGGGGAGCTCCTACAATGAGCAGTTCTTC
TRBV27	.	.	TRBJ1-1	CASSPGRGTNTEAFF	TGTGCCAGCAGTCCCGGGAGAGGCACGAACACTGAAGCTTTCTTT